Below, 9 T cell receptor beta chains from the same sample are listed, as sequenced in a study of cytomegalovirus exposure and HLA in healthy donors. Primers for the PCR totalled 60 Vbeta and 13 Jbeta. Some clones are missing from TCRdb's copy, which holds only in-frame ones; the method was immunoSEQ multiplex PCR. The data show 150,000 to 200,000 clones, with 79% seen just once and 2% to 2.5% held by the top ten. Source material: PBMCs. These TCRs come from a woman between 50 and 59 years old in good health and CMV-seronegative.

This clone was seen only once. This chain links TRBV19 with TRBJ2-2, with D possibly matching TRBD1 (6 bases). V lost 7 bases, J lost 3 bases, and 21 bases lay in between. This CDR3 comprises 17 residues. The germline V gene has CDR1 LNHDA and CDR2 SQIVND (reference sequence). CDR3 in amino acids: CASIGWDTTRDTGELFF. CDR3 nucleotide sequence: TGTGCCAGTATAGGGTGGGACACAACCCGAGACACCGGGGAGCTGTTTTTT.

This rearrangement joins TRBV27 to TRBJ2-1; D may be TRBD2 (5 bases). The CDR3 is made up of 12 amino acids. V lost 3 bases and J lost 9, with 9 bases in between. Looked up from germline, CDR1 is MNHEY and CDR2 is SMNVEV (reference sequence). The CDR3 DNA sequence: TGTGCCAGCAGTTTCCTAGCAGGTGAGCAGTTCTTC. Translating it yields CASSFLAGEQFF.

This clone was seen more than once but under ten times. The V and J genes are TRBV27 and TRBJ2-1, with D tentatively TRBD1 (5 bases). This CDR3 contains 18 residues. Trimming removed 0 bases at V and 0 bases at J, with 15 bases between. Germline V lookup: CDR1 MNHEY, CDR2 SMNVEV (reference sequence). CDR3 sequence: CASSLSPRGRASYNEQFF. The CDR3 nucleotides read TGTGCCAGCAGTTTATCCCCGAGAGGCAGGGCCTCCTACAATGAGCAGTTCTTC.

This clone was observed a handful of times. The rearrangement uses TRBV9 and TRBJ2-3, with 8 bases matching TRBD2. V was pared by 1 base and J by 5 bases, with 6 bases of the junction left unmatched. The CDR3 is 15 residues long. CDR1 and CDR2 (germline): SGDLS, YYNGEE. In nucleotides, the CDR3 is TGTGCCAGCAGCGTATCAGCGGGAGAAGGAGATACGCAGTATTTT. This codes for CASSVSAGEGDTQYF.

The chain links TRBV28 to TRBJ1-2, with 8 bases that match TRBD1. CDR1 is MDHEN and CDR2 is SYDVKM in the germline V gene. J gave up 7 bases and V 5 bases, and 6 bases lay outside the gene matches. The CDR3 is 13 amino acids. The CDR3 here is CASSVPTGGGYTF. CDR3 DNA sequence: TGTGCCAGCAGTGTTCCAACAGGGGGTGGCTACACCTTC.

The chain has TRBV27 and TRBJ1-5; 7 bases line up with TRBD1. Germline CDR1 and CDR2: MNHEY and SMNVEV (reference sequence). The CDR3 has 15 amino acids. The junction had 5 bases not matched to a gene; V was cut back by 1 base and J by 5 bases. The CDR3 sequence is CASSLWGQGDQPQHF. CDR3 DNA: TGTGCCAGCAGTTTATGGGGGCAGGGGGATCAGCCCCAGCATTTT.

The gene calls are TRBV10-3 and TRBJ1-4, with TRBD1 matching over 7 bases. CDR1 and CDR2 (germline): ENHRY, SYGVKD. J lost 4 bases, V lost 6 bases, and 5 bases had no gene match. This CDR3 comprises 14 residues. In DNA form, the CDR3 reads TGTGCCATCAGGCCGGGACAGAGTAATGAAAAACTGTTTTTT. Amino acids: CAIRPGQSNEKLFF.

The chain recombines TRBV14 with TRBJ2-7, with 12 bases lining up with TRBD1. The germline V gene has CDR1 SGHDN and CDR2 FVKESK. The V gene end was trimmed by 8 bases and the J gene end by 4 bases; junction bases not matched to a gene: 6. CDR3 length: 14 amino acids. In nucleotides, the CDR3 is TGTGCCAGCCGTGGGACAGGGGGCTCGTACGAGCAGTACTTC. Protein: CASRGTGGSYEQYF.

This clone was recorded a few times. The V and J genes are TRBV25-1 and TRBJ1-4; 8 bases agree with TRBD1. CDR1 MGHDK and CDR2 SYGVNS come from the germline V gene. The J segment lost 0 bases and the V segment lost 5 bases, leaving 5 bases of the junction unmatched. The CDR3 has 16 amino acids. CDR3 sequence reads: CASSPGQAATNEKLFF. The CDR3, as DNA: TGTGCCAGCAGTCCGGGACAGGCGGCAACTAATGAAAAACTGTTTTTT.